Here is one T cell receptor (beta chain) with its context. These data originate in a study of blood T cell repertoires in COVID-19. Study background: Acute and convalescent COVID-19 samples came from the United States, Italy and Spain. Sources were T cells, B-cell-depleted T cells, or PBMCs; the material itself was cDNA or gDNA.

Method: immunoSEQ multiplex PCR; TCRdb's copy keeps in-frame clones and lacks some. The sample gives tens of thousands of clones, 70% to 90% of which show up once; about 9% is in the top ten. Trimming took 3 bases from V and 5 from J, leaving 11 bases between them. The germline CDR1 and CDR2 sequences are GTSNPN and SVGIG (reference sequence). The CDR3 is 13 amino acids. The sequence came from a man aged 55 to 70 in a cohort sampled during active COVID-19. The sample comprised peripheral blood. The chain combines TRBV30 with TRBJ2-1, with D possibly being TRBD1 (6 bases). CDR3 loop: CAWSRQANNEQFF. CDR3 nucleotide sequence: TGTGCCTGGAGCCGACAGGCCAACAATGAGCAGTTCTTC.